This TCR beta chain was captured by sequencing in a study of Graves' ophthalmopathy and Graves' hyperthyroidism. Study-wide findings and caveats: At roughly 67% sensitivity and approximately 74% specificity, the model predicted progression of the ophthalmopathy.

This clonotype was detected many times. Antigen: not known. RNA transcripts were the source from which TCR beta CDR3 regions were amplified. After a first-round RT-PCR with HTBI primers, a second-round multiplex PCR was run. From the multiplex PCR reads, TCRdb called clonotypes with MiXCR, one entry per CDR3 protein. The sample carries approximately 410,000 distinct CDR3 sequences, roughly 14% recorded once. Sequenced sample: peripheral blood. The source is a woman in her late teens or twenties with stable Graves' hyperthyroidism.

CDR3 bases: TGTGCCAGCAGTTTTGGAAGGGTGACTCTCTACGAGCAGTACTTC. Its protein product is CASSFGRVTLYEQYF. The chain couples TRBV12-3 or TRBV12-4 to TRBJ2-7; no definite D call. Trimming removed 3 bases at V and 3 bases at J, with 15 bases between. CDR3 size: 15 residues.